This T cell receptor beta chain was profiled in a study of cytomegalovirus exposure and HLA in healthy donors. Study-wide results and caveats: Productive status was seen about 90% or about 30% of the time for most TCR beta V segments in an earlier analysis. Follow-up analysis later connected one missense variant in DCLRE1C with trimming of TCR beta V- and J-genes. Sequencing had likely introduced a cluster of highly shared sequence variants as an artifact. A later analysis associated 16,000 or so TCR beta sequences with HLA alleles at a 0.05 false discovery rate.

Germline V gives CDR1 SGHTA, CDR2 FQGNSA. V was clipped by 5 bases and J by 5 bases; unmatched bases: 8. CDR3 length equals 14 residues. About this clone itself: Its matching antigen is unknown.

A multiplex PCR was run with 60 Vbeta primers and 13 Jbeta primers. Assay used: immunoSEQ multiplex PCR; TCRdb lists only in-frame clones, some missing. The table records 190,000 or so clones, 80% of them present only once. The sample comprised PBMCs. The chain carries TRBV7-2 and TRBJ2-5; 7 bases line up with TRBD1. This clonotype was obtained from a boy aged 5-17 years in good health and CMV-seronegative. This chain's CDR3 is CASSQRGRWETQYF. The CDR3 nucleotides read TGTGCCAGCAGCCAAAGGGGGCGCTGGGAGACCCAGTACTTC.